The rows below give T cell receptor beta chains drawn from one sample of a study of PD-L1 blockade in urothelial cancer. Assay: immunoSEQ multiplex PCR; the TCRdb copy retains only in-frame clones and omits some. The sample carries more than 75,000 clones, 85% to 95% recorded once. The material sequenced was PBMCs, taken around atezolizumab (anti-PD-L1) treatment. The source of these receptors is a man between 60 and 70 years old with urothelial cancer. The CDR3 runs from the conserved cysteine through the conserved F or W. Fields, in order: V gene, D gene, J gene, clone size, CDR3 protein, CDR3 DNA. D genes are given only for firm matches. Where a row states a size, it is once, few, many or the class of an expanded clone; other rows omit it.

TRBV11-2,TRBD1,TRBJ1-4,once,CASSRQGDRGVGNEKLFF,TGTGCCAGCAGCCGACAGGGGGACAGGGGCGTGGGGAATGAAAAACTGTTTTTT
TRBV19,-,TRBJ1-1,-,CASSIGDAEAFF,TGTGCCAGTAGTATAGGAGATGCTGAAGCTTTCTTT
TRBV28,-,TRBJ2-3,-,CASSLKREPTDTQYF,TGTGCCAGCAGTCTCAAGAGGGAACCCACAGATACGCAGTATTTT
TRBV5-4,-,TRBJ1-6,-,CASSLGREALHF,TGTGCCAGCAGCTTGGGGAGAGAGGCCCTCCACTTT
TRBV9,-,TRBJ2-3,-,CASSFSVTSAVTDTQYF,TGTGCCAGCAGTTTTTCCGTCACTTCCGCGGTGACAGATACGCAGTATTTT
TRBV5-8,-,TRBJ1-4,-,CASSKPGPNEKLFF,TGTGCCAGCAGCAAACCGGGTCCGAATGAAAAACTGTTTTTT
TRBV6-5,TRBD1,TRBJ2-1,-,CASSFYRDRGYDEQFF,TGTGCCAGCAGTTTCTACCGGGACAGGGGTTACGATGAGCAGTTCTTC
TRBV18,TRBD2,TRBJ2-5,-,CASSPLLAGEETQYF,TGTGCCAGCTCACCTTTACTAGCGGGAGAAGAGACCCAGTACTTC
TRBV19,TRBD1,TRBJ1-2,once,CASSKVARGAFGYTF,TGTGCCAGTAGTAAAGTCGCCAGGGGGGCCTTTGGCTACACCTTC
TRBV4-3,TRBD2,TRBJ2-7,-,CASSQDQLSGRNAEQYF,TGCGCCAGCAGCCAAGATCAGTTGAGCGGGAGGAATGCCGAGCAGTACTTC
TRBV6-4,-,TRBJ2-3,-,CASSDDSHHTDTQYF,TGTGCCAGCAGTGATGACTCTCACCACACAGATACGCAGTATTTT
TRBV7-8,TRBD1,TRBJ1-1,-,CASSRNRGNEAFF,TGTGCCAGCAGCCGGAACAGGGGGAATGAAGCTTTCTTT
TRBV6-5,-,TRBJ2-7,-,CASSYSIVGTYEQYF,TGTGCCAGCAGTTACTCTATCGTCGGGACCTACGAGCAGTACTTC
TRBV27,TRBD1,TRBJ1-4,-,CASSLGPGQGYEKLFF,TGTGCCAGCAGTTTAGGGCCGGGACAGGGATATGAAAAACTGTTTTTT
TRBV28,TRBD1,TRBJ1-4,-,CASRVGGLAGGITNEKLFF,TGTGCCAGCAGGGTTGGGGGTTTGGCAGGGGGCATCACTAATGAAAAACTGTTTTTT
TRBV5-1,TRBD2,TRBJ2-3,-,CASSLERGSTDTQYF,TGCGCCAGCAGTTTGGAGCGGGGGAGCACAGATACGCAGTATTTT
TRBV7-2,-,TRBJ2-7,few,CASSSSGVTFYEQYF,TGTGCCAGCAGCAGTAGTGGTGTAACTTTTTACGAGCAGTACTTC